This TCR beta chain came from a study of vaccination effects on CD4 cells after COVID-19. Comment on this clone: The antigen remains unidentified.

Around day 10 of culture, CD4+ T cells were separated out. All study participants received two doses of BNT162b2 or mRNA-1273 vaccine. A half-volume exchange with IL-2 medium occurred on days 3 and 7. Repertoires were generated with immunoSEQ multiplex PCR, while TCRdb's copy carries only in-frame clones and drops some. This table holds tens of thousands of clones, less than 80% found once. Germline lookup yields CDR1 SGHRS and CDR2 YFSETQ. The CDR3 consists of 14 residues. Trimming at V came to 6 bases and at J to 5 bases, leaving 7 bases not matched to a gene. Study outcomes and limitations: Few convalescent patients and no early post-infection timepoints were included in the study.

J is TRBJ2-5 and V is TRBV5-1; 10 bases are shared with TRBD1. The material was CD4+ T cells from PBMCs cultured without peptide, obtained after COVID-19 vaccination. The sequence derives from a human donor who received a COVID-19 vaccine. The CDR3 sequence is CASNDDRGPETQYF. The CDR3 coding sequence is TGCGCCAGCAACGACGACAGGGGGCCGGAGACCCAGTACTTC.